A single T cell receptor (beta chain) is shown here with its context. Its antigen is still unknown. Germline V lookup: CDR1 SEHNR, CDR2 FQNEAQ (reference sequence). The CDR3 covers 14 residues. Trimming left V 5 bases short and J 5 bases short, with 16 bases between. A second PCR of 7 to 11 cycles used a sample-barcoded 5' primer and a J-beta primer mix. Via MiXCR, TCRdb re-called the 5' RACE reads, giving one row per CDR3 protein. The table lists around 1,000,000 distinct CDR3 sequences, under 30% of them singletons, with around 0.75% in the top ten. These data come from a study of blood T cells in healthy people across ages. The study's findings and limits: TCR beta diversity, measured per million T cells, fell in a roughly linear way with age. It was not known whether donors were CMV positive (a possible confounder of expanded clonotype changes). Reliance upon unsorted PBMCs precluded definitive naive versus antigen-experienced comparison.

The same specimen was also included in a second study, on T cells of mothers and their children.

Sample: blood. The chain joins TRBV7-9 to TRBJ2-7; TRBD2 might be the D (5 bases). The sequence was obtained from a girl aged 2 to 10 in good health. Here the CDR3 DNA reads TGTGCCAGCAGCATAAGAGGGATCGGTCACGAGCAGTACTTC. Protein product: CASSIRGIGHEQYF.